The T cell receptor beta chain under discussion was sequenced for a study of blood T cell repertoires in COVID-19. This CDR3 spans 16 amino acids. The germline gives CDR1 SGHRS, CDR2 YFSETQ. Trimming took 4 bases from V and 7 from J; bases not matched to a gene: 16. Some clones are missing from TCRdb's copy, which holds only in-frame ones; the method was immunoSEQ multiplex PCR. The sample has some 70,000 clones, 76% seen once. Sequenced input: peripheral blood. The chain couples TRBV5-1 to TRBJ1-2; 7 bases align to TRBD1. This sequence originates from a man between 60 and 70 years old with COVID-19, enrolled during active disease. The CDR3 region has the DNA TGCGCCAGCAGCCTAACAACACAGGGGAAAGGAGGTGGCTACACCTTC. Translation: CASSLTTQGKGGGYTF.